The 10 T cell receptor beta chains in this list originate from one sample, sequenced in a study of blood T cells in healthy people across ages. The authors ran a second PCR of about 7 to 11 cycles using a sample-barcoded 5' primer and a J-beta primer mix. TCRdb reprocessed the 5' RACE reads via MiXCR and lists one record per CDR3 protein. The profile covers 1.5 million to 2 million distinct CDR3 sequences, with 28% appearing a single time and about 8% taken by the ten largest. Material for sequencing was blood. These TCRs come from a woman between 25 and 40 years old in good health.

This sequence joins TRBV27 and TRBJ1-5; tentative D call: TRBD1 (6 bases). Per germline, CDR1 MNHEY and CDR2 SMNVEV (reference sequence). The V and J ends lost 5 bases and 1 base respectively, with 12 bases between them. There are 15 residues in the CDR3. As DNA, the CDR3 is TGTGCCAGCAGTAGGGGGGCGGGAAGCAATCAGCCCCAGCATTTT. Its protein is CASSRGAGSNQPQHF.

This clonotype turned up a few times. The rearrangement links TRBV12-3 or TRBV12-4 to TRBJ1-2, with 8 bases matching TRBD1. CDR3 length: 17 residues. V was clipped by 6 bases and J by 5 bases; unmatched bases: 17. The CDR3: CASRSGQASDSEYGYTF. The CDR3 bases are TGTGCCAGCAGGTCGGGACAGGCTTCGGATTCAGAGTATGGCTACACCTTC.

A remark on this clonotype: It may be a read error: a sequence one base away is much more abundant. The rearrangement uses TRBV7-2 and TRBJ2-1; no definite D call. The CDR3 spans 13 residues. Germline V gives CDR1 SGHTA, CDR2 FQGNSA. The CDR3 protein is CASSLASPLEQVF. CDR3 DNA sequence: TGTGCCAGCAGCTTAGCGTCCCCGCTTGAGCAGGTCTTC.

As to this clonotype: A much larger clone differs by one base, so this may be a read error. V and J are TRBV27 and TRBJ1-5, with 7 bases aligning to TRBD1. The CDR3 contains 13 residues. Germline CDR1 is MNHEY and CDR2 is SMNVEV (reference sequence). V dropped 6 bases and J dropped 7; count of bases not matched to a gene: 6. CDR3 protein: CASRETGKQPQHF. The DNA of the CDR3 is TGTGCCAGCAGGGAGACAGGGAAGCAGCCCCAGCATTTT.

With regard to this clonotype: Germline is not matched at one junction end, which may reflect a read error. The V gene is TRBV3-1, the J gene TRBJ2-1; a weak D match, TRBD2 (5 bases). CDR1 and CDR2 (germline): LGHDT, YNNKEL (reference sequence). The CDR3 totals 14 residues. For the CDR3, the DNA is TGTGCCAGCAGCCAAACGGGGTTCGGGAATGGGCAGTTCTTC. Protein: CASSQTGFGNGQFF.

This clonotype was found a few times. The junction shows a germline mismatch at one end, possibly a read error. The rearrangement links TRBV7-9 to TRBJ2-3, with D maybe TRBD1 (5 bases). Germline V lookup: CDR1 SEHNR, CDR2 FQNEAQ (reference sequence). The CDR3 is made up of 11 amino acids. The CDR3 here is CANSAGDTQYF. The CDR3 nucleotides are TGTGCCAACAGCGCAGGGGATACGCAGTATTTT.

This clonotype was observed many times. The chain is built from TRBV11-2 and TRBJ1-2, with D tentatively TRBD1 (6 bases). Germline values: CDR1 SGHAT, CDR2 FQNNGV. V lost 0 bases and J lost 4, with 12 bases in between. The CDR3 consists of 15 residues. CDR3 residues: CASSLEGAGPYGYTF. The CDR3 DNA follows: TGTGCCAGCAGCTTAGAGGGGGCAGGGCCCTATGGCTACACCTTC.

The chain's CDR3 is CSARAYPSGRAYYNEQFF. The CDR3 coding sequence is TGCAGTGCTAGAGCCTACCCTAGCGGGAGGGCCTACTACAATGAGCAGTTCTTC. The V call is TRBV20-1, the J call TRBJ2-1, with 12 bases matching TRBD2. Germline lookup yields CDR1 DFQATT and CDR2 SNEGSKA (reference sequence). V lost 1 base and J lost 3; bases outside the gene matches: 10. The CDR3 runs to 18 residues.

This clonotype was counted ten times or more. The V call is TRBV7-9, the J call TRBJ2-6; 7 bases agree with TRBD2. The CDR3 covers 18 residues. Trimming removed 7 bases from V and 0 bases from J; junction bases left unmatched: 12. The V gene's germline CDR1 is SEHNR and CDR2 FQNEAQ (reference sequence). CDR3 DNA: TGTGCCAGCATCATCAGCGGGGCAATGTCCTCTGGGGCCAACGTCCTGACTTTC. The encoded protein is CASIISGAMSSGANVLTF.

This clonotype was observed many times. J is TRBJ2-1 and V is TRBV9, with D hard to call. Germline-derived CDR1 and CDR2 are SGDLS and YYNGEE. The ends were cut back, 2 bases at V and 0 bases at J, with 9 bases in the middle. This CDR3 spans 15 amino acids. The CDR3 region is CASSVWPSSYNEQFF. The CDR3 nucleotides read TGTGCCAGCAGCGTCTGGCCTAGCTCCTACAATGAGCAGTTCTTC.